The T cell receptor beta chain under discussion was sequenced for a study of blood T cell repertoires in COVID-19. Germline V gene sequence: CDR1 MDHEN, CDR2 SYDVKM. V lost 6 bases, J lost 2 bases, and 2 bases stayed unmatched. This CDR3 is 13 amino acids long. This table comes from immunoSEQ multiplex PCR, and its TCRdb copy is limited to in-frame clones, with some not included. This sample yields hundreds of thousands of clones, of which 85% are seen a single time; about 2% belongs to the top ten. This clone occurred a few times. V gene TRBV28 combines with J gene TRBJ2-7; 9 nucleotides match TRBD1. Material: PBMCs or T cells enriched from blood (not recorded which). This TCR came from a woman aged 25 to 39 who had been exposed to COVID-19. In nucleotides, the CDR3 is TGTGCCAGCAGGCGACAGGGGGCCTACGAGCAGTACTTC. Translation gives CASRRQGAYEQYF.